This TCR beta chain was found in a study of shared clonotypes between healthy human individuals (TCRdb year 2020). About the study as a whole: The cohort comprised a couple of women and a few men aged 18 to 49 years. For each donor, three plates each were used for CD4 naive and CD4 memory, two plates were used for CD8 naive, and one plate was used for CD8 memory. The study deeply sequenced blood TCR repertoires of about 5 healthy adults to estimate repertoire size and the extent of clonotype sharing between individuals. To increase sequencing depth and limit assay-specific biases, TCR repertoire library preparation and sequencing were carried out by different laboratories using diverse techniques. Between about 0.94 and 10 billion PBMCs per donor were obtained by leukapheresis. Overall study results and their limits: Estimated clonotype richness was generally larger for naive than for memory subsets. Sharing across several donors was observed for approximately 5% of naive CD4, 3% to 4% of naive CD8, 2% to 2.5% of memory CD4, and less than 0.45% of memory CD8 clonotypes. Only blood was sampled, and tissue TCR repertoires likely differ from those in blood. The small number of donors limited the genetic and exposure-history diversity represented. Even with the large sequencing depth, rarefaction of the sorted-subset datasets indicated that sequencing was incomplete. Pairwise subsampling indicated that sequencing depth was expected to affect the degree of clonotype sharing among donors. Higher generation probabilities were observed for clonotypes shared by all four sorted-subset donors than for non-shared clonotypes.

Healthy HIV-negative adults with no recently reported acute infections or vaccinations were included as donors. Only Caucasian adults living in Nashville, Tennessee, USA were represented among the donors. CD8 memory samples combined magnetically selected CD45RO+ cells with CCR7-negative CD45RA+ effector memory (TemRA) cells. Blood was collected by leukapheresis, and PBMCs were isolated by Ficoll-Histopaque density gradient centrifugation and then cryopreserved in liquid nitrogen vapor phase. Purity and quantity of every magnetically sorted T cell population were checked by analytical flow cytometry. Each sorted fraction had its genomic DNA isolated and then quantified by UV absorbance on a Nanodrop 2000c. On this clone itself: What this receptor recognizes is not known. Base qualities are not at hand, and no much larger clone is one base apart.

TCR CDR3 regions were amplified from genomic DNA by multiplex PCR using the deep immunoSEQ assay. Extracted genomic DNA from each cell subset was spread evenly across all wells of several immunoSEQ 96-well plates, with each plate serving as a replicate. Each replicate PCR for sorted subsets received 200 ng genomic DNA, equal to 30,000 or so T cell genomes. Purified libraries were measured with a Qubit 3.0 fluorometer, size-checked on a Bioanalyzer 2100, and measured again with the KAPA Library Quantification kit. A separate single-read 150-cycle Illumina NextSeq 550 flow cell was used to sequence each immunoSEQ 96-well plate. Per the authors' processing: Because the immunoSEQ output included only junctional sequences and no quality scores, the filtering could not be the same as the filtering used for full-length reads. Sequences were annotated with PyIR, a Python wrapper for IgBLAST v1.9, using IMGT germline references to assign V/J genes and CDR3. Reads were filtered out if the reads had weak V/J assignments (E-value above 1e-6), no CDR3, stop codons, out-of-frame junctions, or ambiguous translated residues. V3J clonotypes were defined as sequences sharing an identical inferred V gene, J gene, and CDR3 amino acid sequence. To compute the percentage overlap between repertoires, the number of shared unique clonotypes was divided by the size of the smaller repertoire. Repertoire richness was assessed with RTK rarefaction, the Chao1 estimator, and Recon v2.1 estimates of unobserved clonotypes. Generation probabilities were computed with OLGA for all TCRbeta clonotypes obtained by the gDNA method from a few donors. The immuneACCESS repertoire file appears here via TCRdb, limited to in-frame rearrangements. These files lack a portion of the clones; in checked studies, under half of the deficit traces to unresolved V genes, and the cause of the others is not known. Clonal size and the V and J genes are those of that table, whereas D and trimming came from the DNA. The sample table shows about 110,000 clones, and 55% to 80% are seen once. The top ten clonotypes cover around 24% of the sample.

The sequencing input was memory CD8+ T cells sorted from blood. Per the publication, the cell subset or site label means: CD45RO+ cells pooled with CCR7-negative TemRA cells. This clonotype was obtained from a woman between 25 and 40 years old in good health.

The CDR3 loop reads CASSLIVSGTEAFF. DNA sequence: TGTGCCAGCAGTCTAATAGTGTCGGGCACTGAAGCTTTCTTT. The rearrangement combines TRBV28 with TRBJ1-1, with the D segment identity uncertain. Including cysteine and phenylalanine, the CDR3 has 14 amino acids. Only the CDR3 part of the read is kept: 42 bases, read in frame from the first base. CDR1 and CDR2, looked up from the germline V gene, are MDHEN and SYDVKM. A distance of 14 bases separates the germline ends of V and J, which lose 5 bases and 4 bases respectively.